Below are 10 T cell receptor beta chains sequenced from a single sample in a study of T cell responses to AZD1222 COVID-19 vaccine. Generated by immunoSEQ multiplex PCR, the TCRdb table keeps only in-frame clones and is missing some. The sample includes roughly 99,000 clones, 70% to 90% of them seen just once. Material: peripheral blood, obtained 28 days after the second AZD1222 dose. These receptors all stem from an adult who received the AZD1222 COVID-19 vaccine.

This clone was recorded once. The gene calls are TRBV18 and TRBJ1-1; 8 bases agree with TRBD1. Trimming removed 5 bases from V and 0 bases from J; junction bases left unmatched: 5. CDR3 length equals 15 residues. The germline V gene encodes CDR1 KGHSH and CDR2 LQKENI. This CDR3 is CASSSGGGMNTEAFF. The CDR3 DNA reads TGTGCCAGCTCATCAGGGGGCGGGATGAACACTGAAGCTTTCTTT.

CDR3 coding DNA: TGTGCCACCAGTGACAAGACTAGCGGAACAAATGAGCAGTTCTTC. Residues: CATSDKTSGTNEQFF. The chain links TRBV24-1 to TRBJ2-1; 9 bases align to TRBD2. This CDR3 spans 15 amino acids. V lost 4 bases and J lost 7; bases outside the gene matches: 7. Per the germline V gene, CDR1 is KGHDR and CDR2 is SFDVKD.

This clone was seen only a few times. V is TRBV7-2 and J is TRBJ1-1; D is unclear. Germline assignment: CDR1 SGHTA and CDR2 FQGNSA. The CDR3 consists of 14 residues. Trimming cost V 5 bases and J 0 bases, with 10 bases left between them. This CDR3 is CASSTRQVNTEAFF. The CDR3 bases are TGTGCCAGCAGCACCCGGCAGGTGAACACTGAAGCTTTCTTT.

The chain is built from TRBV18 and TRBJ1-1; 7 bases fit TRBD1. This CDR3 is built from 12 residues. The V segment lost 4 bases and the J segment 4 bases; nucleotides outside the gene matches: 0. CDR1 is KGHSH and CDR2 is LQKENI in the germline V gene. The CDR3 region is CASSRDSTEAFF. The CDR3 nucleotides read TGTGCCAGCTCACGGGACAGCACTGAAGCTTTCTTT.

The chain employs TRBV24-1 and TRBJ1-2; no firm D call. V gave up 4 bases and J gave up 2 bases, with 10 bases separating them. Germline CDR1 reads KGHDR; CDR2 reads SFDVKD. The CDR3 is made up of 14 amino acids. This chain's CDR3 is CATSDPDRNYGYTF. The CDR3 DNA sequence: TGTGCCACCAGTGACCCTGACCGAAACTATGGCTACACCTTC.

This chain connects TRBV24-1 to TRBJ1-1; D perhaps matches TRBD1 (5 bases). Trimming took 2 bases from V and 1 from J, leaving 10 bases between them. CDR1 KGHDR and CDR2 SFDVKD come from the germline V gene. The CDR3 spans 15 residues. CDR3: CATSDSRTGNTEAFF. The CDR3 DNA is TGTGCCACCAGTGATTCCCGTACAGGGAACACTGAAGCTTTCTTT.

J is TRBJ2-1 and V is TRBV24-1, with D perhaps matching TRBD2 (5 bases). V lost 3 bases to trimming and J lost 5 bases, with 13 bases between them. CDR1 is KGHDR and CDR2 is SFDVKD in the germline V gene. The CDR3 is made up of 15 amino acids. The CDR3 DNA reads TGTGCCACCAGTGATGGTGGAGCGGCCAACAATGAGCAGTTCTTC. It yields the protein CATSDGGAANNEQFF.

The chain has TRBV5-4 and TRBJ2-7; 8 nucleotides line up with TRBD1. Germline V gene lookup returns CDR1 SGHNT and CDR2 YYREEE (reference sequence). The CDR3 spans 15 residues. The J segment lost 4 bases and the V segment lost 4 bases, leaving 10 bases of the junction unmatched. CDR3 DNA: TGTGCCAGCAGCCCGGGACAGGCGCCTTCTTACGAGCAGTACTTC. Residues: CASSPGQAPSYEQYF. Supplemented by reference TRBV5-4 and TRBJ2-7, the full variable domain reads ETGVTQSPTHLIKTRGQQVTLRCSSQSGHNTVSWYQQALGQGPQFIFQYYREEENGRGNFPPRFSGLQFPNYSSELNVNALELDDSALYLCASSPGQAPSYEQYFGPGTRLTVT.

The chain links TRBV6-1 to TRBJ1-5; a possible D gene is TRBD1 (6 bases). The V gene lost 6 bases and the J gene lost 2 bases, with 17 bases spanning the gap. CDR3 length: 16 amino acids. Germline V gives CDR1 MNHNS, CDR2 SASEGT. The CDR3 nucleotides read TGTGCCAGCAGGGAAAACAGGGATTGGGGCAATCAGCCCCAGCATTTT. Its translation: CASRENRDWGNQPQHF.

CDR3 in amino acids: CSVAGQGIGNTIYF. In DNA, the CDR3 is TGCAGCGTCGCGGGACAGGGAATAGGAAACACCATATATTTT. The chain uses TRBV29-1 and TRBJ1-3; 9 nucleotides agree with TRBD1. The germline CDR1 and CDR2 sequences are SQVTM and ANQGSEA. J gave up 4 bases and V 6 bases, and 7 bases lay outside the gene matches. The CDR3 has 14 amino acids.